A single sample is the source of the 18 T cell receptor beta chains below, sequenced in a study of T cells in localized non-small cell lung cancer. Profiling relied on immunoSEQ multiplex PCR, and the TCRdb table lists in-frame clones only, not all of them. The table records 75,000 to 80,000 clones, 80% of them present only once. This specimen consisted of peripheral blood, obtained before any cancer treatment. All receptors derive from a female donor older than 55 with stage I lung adenocarcinoma.

V usage is TRBV30 and J usage is TRBJ2-3, with 10 bases that match TRBD1. The CDR3 length is 15 residues. J was trimmed by 1 base and V by 2 bases; bases with no gene match: 3. Germline CDR1 and CDR2: GTSNPN and SVGIG (reference sequence). This chain's CDR3 is CAWSTGTGGTDTQYF. DNA for the CDR3: TGTGCCTGGAGTACAGGGACAGGGGGCACAGATACGCAGTATTTT.

This rearrangement joins TRBV7-2 to TRBJ1-1, with unresolved D. CDR3 length: 11 amino acids. The V and J ends lost 2 bases and 8 bases respectively, with 6 bases between them. The germline V gene encodes CDR1 SGHTA and CDR2 FQGNSA. The DNA of the CDR3 is TGTGCCAGCAGCTTAAAGGCCGAAGCTTTCTTT. The encoded protein is CASSLKAEAFF.

The chain links TRBV2 to TRBJ2-5; D uncertain. CDR1 and CDR2 from the germline V gene are SNHLY and FYNNEI. The V end lost 6 bases, the J end lost 4 bases, and 6 bases lay between the germline ends. The CDR3 runs 11 residues. The CDR3 loop reads CASRRTETQYF. CDR3 nucleotides: TGTGCCAGCAGGCGGACAGAGACCCAGTACTTC. Full variable domain (missing parts from reference TRBV2 and TRBJ2-5): EPEVTQTPSHQVTQMGQEVILRCVPISNHLYFYWYRQILGQKVEFLVSFYNNEISEKSEIFDDQFSVERPDGSNFTLKIRSTKLEDSAMYFCASRRTETQYFGPGTRLLVL.

The chain is built from TRBV7-9 and TRBJ2-5, with D perhaps matching TRBD1 or TRBD2 (5 bases each). The germline V and J ends were trimmed by 5 bases and 5 bases, with 15 bases remaining between them. Germline V gives CDR1 SEHNR, CDR2 FQNEAQ (reference sequence). This CDR3 region has 14 residues. CDR3 residues: CASSPGTSPETQYF. As DNA, the CDR3 is TGTGCCAGCAGCCCAGGGACCTCACCTGAGACCCAGTACTTC.

J is TRBJ1-4 and V is TRBV30; a possible D gene is TRBD1 (5 bases). The CDR3 is made up of 13 amino acids. The V and J ends lost 8 bases and 9 bases respectively, with 19 bases between them. CDR1 GTSNPN and CDR2 SVGIG come from the germline V gene (reference sequence). For the CDR3, the DNA is TGTGCCGGGCGACAGAATTCAATGCAAAAACTGTTTTTT. Its translation is CAGRQNSMQKLFF.

V is TRBV7-9 and J is TRBJ2-7; TRBD2 aligns across 8 bases. Germline CDR1 reads SEHNR; CDR2 reads FQNEAQ (reference sequence). The trim removed 7 bases at V and 5 bases at J, leaving 10 bases unmatched. This CDR3 is 14 amino acids long. The CDR3 spells CASTPTIAGNEQYF. The CDR3, as DNA: TGTGCCAGCACCCCTACGATAGCGGGAAACGAGCAGTACTTC.

This clone has just a few counts. The chain combines TRBV7-8 with TRBJ2-1, with D possibly TRBD1 on 6 matching bases. In germline, CDR1 is SGHVS, CDR2 FQNEAQ. The V and J ends lost 6 bases and 7 bases respectively, with 19 bases between them. The CDR3 is 15 residues long. The CDR3 bases are TGTGCCAGCAGTGTGGGCAGGGGCGCCGGTAATGAGCAGTTCTTC. Protein: CASSVGRGAGNEQFF. Based on the CDR3 plus reference TRBV7-8 and TRBJ2-1, the full variable domain is GAGVSQSPRYKVAKRGQDVALRCDPISGHVSLFWYQQALGQGPEFLTYFQNEAQLDKSGLPSDRFFAERPEGSVSTLKIQRTQQEDSAVYLCASSVGRGAGNEQFFGPGTRLTVL.

This sequence joins TRBV6-1 and TRBJ1-3; D unclear. Germline V gives CDR1 MNHNS, CDR2 SASEGT. Trimming removed 3 bases from V and 0 bases from J, with 6 bases in between. CDR3 length equals 14 residues. CDR3 DNA sequence: TGTGCCAGCAGTGAGGCCCCCTCTGGAAACACCATATATTTT. Translating it yields CASSEAPSGNTIYF.

The chain joins TRBV9 to TRBJ2-7, with 10 bases lining up with TRBD1. This CDR3 region has 15 residues. From germline, CDR1 is SGDLS and CDR2 YYNGEE. The ends lost 3 bases at V and 3 bases at J; junction bases unmatched: 6. The CDR3 region is CASSEGQGGSYEQYF. In DNA form, the CDR3 reads TGTGCCAGCAGCGAAGGACAGGGGGGAAGCTACGAGCAGTACTTC.

The chain combines TRBV7-6 with TRBJ1-5, with D perhaps TRBD1 (6 bases). V was clipped by 5 bases and J by 3 bases, with 14 bases between them. The CDR3 sequence is 15 residues long. The V gene's germline CDR1 is SGHVS and CDR2 FNYEAQ. The CDR3 sequence is CASSPATGSNQPQHF. CDR3 sequence (DNA): TGTGCCAGCAGCCCAGCGACAGGATCCAATCAGCCCCAGCATTTT.

The chain recombines TRBV6-6 with TRBJ1-2; maybe TRBD1 (5 bases). V lost 4 bases to trimming and J lost 0 bases, with 9 bases between them. The length of the CDR3 is 14 residues. Germline CDR1 MNHNY, CDR2 SVGAGI (reference sequence). CDR3 in amino acids: CASSWGSSNYGYTF. The CDR3 DNA follows: TGTGCCAGCAGTTGGGGGAGCTCTAACTATGGCTACACCTTC.

The chain couples TRBV9 to TRBJ2-7; D ambiguous. The CDR3 loop spans 15 amino acids. V was pared by 4 bases and J by 2 bases, with 16 bases between. CDR1 SGDLS and CDR2 YYNGEE come from the germline V gene. CDR3 loop: CASSPVSGSAYEQYF. CDR3 DNA sequence: TGTGCCAGCAGCCCAGTTTCCGGGTCCGCCTACGAGCAGTACTTC.

J is TRBJ2-4 and V is TRBV7-2; D is unresolved. V was shortened by 5 bases and J by 4 bases, with 3 bases between the two germline ends. The germline V gene has CDR1 SGHTA and CDR2 FQGNSA. The CDR3 contains 11 residues. The CDR3 is CASSKKNIQYF. For the CDR3, the DNA is TGTGCCAGCAGCAAAAAAAACATTCAGTACTTC.

The V gene is TRBV19, the J gene TRBJ2-2; D is uncertain. The CDR3 runs to 14 residues. Trimming removed 3 bases at V and 4 bases at J, with 9 bases between. Per germline, CDR1 LNHDA and CDR2 SQIVND (reference sequence). In DNA form, the CDR3 reads TGTGCCAGTAGTATCCATCGAATCACCGGGGAGCTGTTTTTT. It specifies CASSIHRITGELFF.

This clone has just one count. V and J are TRBV7-2 and TRBJ1-2; D unresolved. The CDR3 extends over 13 amino acids. V was clipped by 5 bases and J by 3 bases, with 10 bases between them. Germline lookup yields CDR1 SGHTA and CDR2 FQGNSA. For the CDR3, the DNA is TGTGCCAGCAGCCTCCTTATGGACTATGGCTACACCTTC. It encodes CASSLLMDYGYTF.

This clone has more than one count but fewer than ten. The rearrangement joins TRBV30 to TRBJ1-1, with D unclear. Between the trimmed V and J ends, which lost 3 bases and 1 base, there was a span of 6 bases. Germline V CDR1 and CDR2: GTSNPN, SVGIG (reference sequence). The CDR3 contains 12 residues. The CDR3 protein is CAWRPRNTEAFF. The CDR3, as DNA: TGTGCCTGGAGGCCCAGGAACACTGAAGCTTTCTTT.

The rearrangement uses TRBV2 and TRBJ2-5; TRBD1 matches at 8 bases. The CDR3 is made up of 14 amino acids. V trimming: 9 bases; J trimming: 5 bases; junction bases outside the gene matches: 11. Germline loops: CDR1 SNHLY, CDR2 FYNNEI. The CDR3 reads CASERRGQWETQYF. CDR3 sequence (DNA): TGTGCCAGTGAGCGCAGGGGGCAGTGGGAGACCCAGTACTTC.

V gene TRBV5-6 combines with J gene TRBJ2-7; D unclear. CDR3 size: 13 residues. Per germline, CDR1 SGHDT and CDR2 YYEEEE. The V and J ends lost 0 bases and 1 base respectively, with 5 bases between them. DNA of the CDR3: TGTGCCAGCAGCTTGGACCGATCCTACGAGCAGTACTTC. This encodes CASSLDRSYEQYF. The full variable domain, its missing parts supplied by reference TRBV5-6 and TRBJ2-7, is DAGVTQSPTHLIKTRGQQVTLRCSPKSGHDTVSWYQQALGQGPQFIFQYYEEEERQRGNFPDRFSGHQFPNYSSELNVNALLLGDSALYLCASSLDRSYEQYFGPGTRLTVT.